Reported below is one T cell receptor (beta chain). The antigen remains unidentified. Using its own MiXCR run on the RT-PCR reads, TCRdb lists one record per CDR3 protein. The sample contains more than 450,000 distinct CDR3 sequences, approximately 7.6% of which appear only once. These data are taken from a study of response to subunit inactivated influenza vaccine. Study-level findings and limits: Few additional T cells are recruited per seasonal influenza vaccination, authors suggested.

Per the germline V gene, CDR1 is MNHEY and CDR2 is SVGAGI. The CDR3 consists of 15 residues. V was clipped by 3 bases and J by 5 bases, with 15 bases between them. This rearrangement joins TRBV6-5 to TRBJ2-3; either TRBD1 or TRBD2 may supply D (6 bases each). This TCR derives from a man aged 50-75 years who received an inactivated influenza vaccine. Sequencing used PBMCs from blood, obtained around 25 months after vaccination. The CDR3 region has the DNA TGTGCCAGCAGTTATGGGGGGCGACGGGTAGATACGCAGTATTTT. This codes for CASSYGGRRVDTQYF.